These T cell receptor beta chains were read from a single sample in a study of a mutant IDH1 vaccine in newly diagnosed glioma. What these receptors recognize is not known. Generated by immunoSEQ multiplex PCR, the TCRdb table keeps only in-frame clones and is missing some. Here the sample spans about 62,000 clones, about 91% being singletons. The sequencing here drew on PBMCs, taken from a glioma patient whose treatment included an IDH1 peptide vaccine. The receptor source for this set is a man between 40 and 49 years old with glioma. The CDR3 runs from the conserved cysteine through the conserved F or W. D genes are given only for firm matches. A row's size may be missing; if present it is once, few, many or a size class.

>.|TRBJ2-5|TRBV19|.|14
CATSNGAGMETQYF
TGTGCCACCTCCAATGGGGCAGGGATGGAGACCCAGTACTTC
>.|TRBJ2-5|TRBV11-3|.|13
CASSSQSQETQYF
TGTGCCAGCAGCTCACAGAGCCAAGAGACCCAGTACTTC
>.|TRBJ1-6|TRBV7-2|.|15
CASTGTGLFNSPLHF
TGTGCCAGTACAGGCACAGGGCTTTTTAATTCACCCCTCCACTTT
>TRBD1|TRBJ1-2|TRBV6-5|.|13
CASSRQGNYGYTF
TGTGCCAGCAGTCGACAGGGGAACTATGGCTACACCTTC
>TRBD1|TRBJ1-2|TRBV7-2|.|16
CASSLGGAGGGYGYTF
TGTGCCAGCAGCTTAGGTGGGGCAGGGGGAGGCTATGGCTACACCTTC
>TRBD1|TRBJ2-7|TRBV11-2|.|14
CASSFDRGQSEQYF
TGTGCCAGCAGCTTCGACAGGGGTCAAAGCGAGCAGTACTTC
>TRBD1|TRBJ2-7|TRBV5-1|.|15
CASSKGDRELDEQYF
TGCGCCAGCAGCAAAGGGGACAGGGAGTTGGACGAGCAGTACTTC
>TRBD1|TRBJ2-7|TRBV28|.|15
CASRSIGTGAYEQYF
TGTGCCAGCAGAAGTATTGGGACAGGGGCCTACGAGCAGTACTTC
>.|TRBJ2-7|TRBV7-8|.|15
CASSLETGEGYEQYF
TGTGCCAGCAGCTTAGAGACCGGGGAAGGTTACGAGCAGTACTTC
>.|TRBJ2-1|TRBV7-3|.|15
CASSSLGLDNNEQFF
TGTGCCAGCAGCTCTCTGGGACTGGATAACAATGAGCAGTTCTTC
>.|TRBJ2-3|TRBV5-1|.|13
CASSLEVTDTQYF
TGCGCCAGCAGCTTGGAGGTCACAGATACGCAGTATTTT
>TRBD2|TRBJ2-1|TRBV5-5|.|15
CASSPGRTGHNEQFF
TGTGCCAGCAGCCCCGGGAGGACCGGCCACAATGAGCAGTTCTTC
>.|TRBJ1-1|TRBV7-9|.|16
CASSLAPIRSYTEAFF
TGTGCCAGCAGCTTAGCCCCTATAAGGTCTTACACTGAAGCTTTCTTT
>TRBD2|TRBJ2-7|TRBV7-2|.|13
CASSSSGIPEQYF
TGTGCCAGCAGCTCTAGCGGGATCCCCGAGCAGTACTTC
>TRBD1|TRBJ1-1|TRBV5-1|.|16
CASSSSNRGSGTEAFF
TGCGCCAGCAGCTCGTCAAACAGGGGGTCGGGAACTGAAGCTTTCTTT
>TRBD1|TRBJ1-2|TRBV28|.|15
CASSQQGPWDYGYTF
TGTGCCAGCAGTCAACAGGGGCCCTGGGACTATGGCTACACCTTC
>TRBD2|TRBJ2-7|TRBV19|.|13
CASGSGGSYEQYF
TGTGCCAGTGGGTCGGGGGGCTCCTACGAGCAGTACTTC
>TRBD1|TRBJ1-2|TRBV19|.|15
CASSSRDRGLNGYTF
TGTGCCAGTAGTTCCCGGGACAGGGGATTGAATGGCTACACCTTC
>.|TRBJ2-6|TRBV5-6|.|18
CASSFGSAHLSGANVLTF
TGTGCCAGCAGCTTCGGTAGCGCCCACCTCTCTGGGGCCAACGTCCTGACTTTC
>.|TRBJ1-1|TRBV5-6|.|14
CASRDSWGNTEAFF
TGTGCCAGCAGGGACAGCTGGGGGAACACTGAAGCTTTCTTT
>.|TRBJ2-7|TRBV19|.|15
CASSIAASVISEQYF
TGTGCCAGTAGTATAGCGGCTAGCGTCATCAGCGAGCAGTACTTC
>TRBD2|TRBJ2-7|TRBV10-3|.|18
CAISDPGLAGGPLTEQYF
TGTGCCATCAGTGACCCGGGACTAGCGGGAGGGCCGTTGACCGAGCAGTACTTC
>TRBD1|TRBJ1-1|TRBV29-1|.|15
CSVAGTRDSHTEAFF
TGCAGCGTTGCCGGAACCCGGGACAGCCACACTGAAGCTTTCTTT
>.|TRBJ1-5|TRBV6-6|few|15
CASANRISGNQPQHF
TGTGCCAGCGCAAATCGGATAAGTGGCAATCAGCCCCAGCATTTT
>.|TRBJ1-2|TRBV2|.|13
CASSALGFYGYTF
TGTGCCAGCAGTGCTCTGGGCTTCTATGGCTACACCTTC
>TRBD1|TRBJ1-3|TRBV5-1|.|16
CASSLTGFMAGNTIYF
TGCGCCAGCAGCCTGACAGGGTTTATGGCGGGAAACACCATATATTTT